This note documents a single TCR beta chain sequence. This sample stems from a study of blood T cell repertoires in COVID-19. Overall study: Sites across the United States, Italy and Spain contributed samples from acute and convalescent COVID-19.

Participant age was about 18 to 95 years, and participants resided in around 24 US areas. The study recruited exposed participants who had met a COVID-19 case within 2 weeks before entry. The V and J ends lost 5 bases and 6 bases respectively, with 19 bases between them. The germline V gene has CDR1 SGHTA and CDR2 FQGNSA. CDR3 length equals 15 residues. Original processing notes: It was from reference gene primer amplification that nucleated cell counts were estimated. Sequencing used immunoSEQ multiplex PCR; TCRdb keeps in-frame clones, though not all of them. The V and J calls and the clone size are those of that table, but D and trimming were determined from the DNA. The table has some 270,000 clones, about 87% seen once.

Input material: PBMCs or T cells enriched from blood (not recorded which). This receptor was obtained from a woman aged 40 to 50 who had been exposed to COVID-19. The chain joins TRBV7-2 to TRBJ1-2; perhaps TRBD1 as D (5 bases). CDR3 amino acids: CASSVPGWVIDGYTF. CDR3 sequence (DNA): TGTGCCAGCAGCGTACCAGGGTGGGTCATTGATGGCTACACCTTC.